The entry below gives a single T cell receptor (beta chain) sequence along with its context. What it binds is not known. The sample comes from a study of blood T cells in healthy people across ages. Notes on the study in general: Estimates based on one million T cells were treated as lower bounds.

CDR1 and CDR2 (germline): SGHAT, FQNNGV. The CDR3 runs to 19 residues. V shed 5 bases, J shed 3 bases, and the junction held 17 bases outside the gene matches. Then a second PCR, running roughly 7 to 11 cycles, was carried out with a sample-barcoded 5' primer and a J-beta primer mix. No fewer than 3 million CDR3-containing paired-end reads came from each sample. TCRdb ran MiXCR on the 5' RACE reads and lists one entry per CDR3 protein. The sample records over 500,000 distinct CDR3 sequences, roughly a quarter being singletons. Total RNA, at least 5 micrograms per sample, was extracted from PBMCs. These data were also reused for a study on T cells of mothers and their children.

The chain joins TRBV11-2 to TRBJ1-4; 8 bases are shared with TRBD1. Material: blood. This receptor was taken from a boy between 2 and 10 years old in good health. CDR3 in amino acids: CASSHWGRGRPKANEKLFF. In nucleotides, the CDR3 is TGTGCCAGCAGCCACTGGGGCAGGGGGCGCCCGAAAGCTAATGAAAAACTGTTTTTT.